A selection of T cell receptor beta chains follows, all from one sample in a study of blood T cell repertoires in COVID-19. The assay was immunoSEQ multiplex PCR, and TCRdb's table has in-frame clones only and misses some. Altogether about 88,000 clones are present, more than 75% being singletons, with the ten largest covering about 14%. What was sequenced was peripheral blood. Source of these receptors: a woman in her 70s with acute or convalescent COVID-19. Each CDR3 is given without its conserved first and last residue. Clone size is given for some rows only: seen once, a few or many times, or a class if the clone is expanded.

V	size	J	CDR3
TRBV4-1	.	TRBJ1-5	ASSQDLGGHQPQH
TRBV18	.	TRBJ2-2	ASSPLDRGNPNTGELF
TRBV5-6	.	TRBJ2-2	ASSYGTANTGELF
TRBV6-5	.	TRBJ1-1	ASSSSTGEAF
TRBV7-2	.	TRBJ2-2	ASSLAGPGQGARPSNTGELF
TRBV25-1	once	TRBJ2-2	ASDLGGNTGELF
TRBV29-1	few	TRBJ1-4	SVEEGRGPNEKLF
TRBV15	once	TRBJ2-1	ATSRDPGTSGGVNEQF
TRBV7-2	.	TRBJ2-6	ASLAGLSGANVLT
TRBV6-5	once	TRBJ1-1	ASRQQGVVEAF
TRBV11-2	.	TRBJ1-2	ASSPQGGTYGYT
TRBV11-2	.	TRBJ2-3	ASSTTDRGYTDTQY
TRBV7-7	.	TRBJ2-1	ASSVGNGVGYNEQF
TRBV20-1	.	TRBJ1-1	SASDRLNTEAF
TRBV12-1	once	TRBJ2-3	ASSFISRVGGIDTQY
TRBV15	.	TRBJ1-2	ATSYSGTGTSYGYT
TRBV5-6	.	TRBJ2-2	ASSYTLYGRNTGELF
TRBV11-2	.	TRBJ2-3	ASSLAGGADTQY
TRBV5-6	.	TRBJ2-4	ASSLFFALAGSRNIQY
TRBV28	few	TRBJ1-6	ASSQDRGRLNSPLH
TRBV3-1/TRBV3-2	.	TRBJ2-1	ASSQGGLEGSGGLYNEQF
TRBV7-8	.	TRBJ1-3	ASSSRLTHSGNTIY
TRBV14	.	TRBJ1-2	ASSQAADRVSGYT
TRBV12-3/TRBV12-4	.	TRBJ2-3	ASSLPFTDTQY
TRBV27	once	TRBJ2-1	ASRTGWEYNEQF
TRBV24-1	.	TRBJ2-3	ATSSSGYYTDTQY
TRBV5-1	.	TRBJ2-1	ASSSTPGGAEQF
TRBV5-8	.	TRBJ1-2	ASSPRTDRRGYT
TRBV5-6	.	TRBJ1-3	ASSSSTGSGNTIY
TRBV11-2	.	TRBJ1-6	ASSPVSSYNSPLH
TRBV5-1	.	TRBJ2-5	ASSQGDRGIKTQY
TRBV6-2/TRBV6-3	.	TRBJ2-1	ASSYVYEQF
TRBV6-6	.	TRBJ2-3	ASSYGRDTDTQY
TRBV5-8	.	TRBJ1-1	ASSFGREAF
TRBV24-1	.	TRBJ1-1	ATSEGRTGGTDTEAF
TRBV5-1	.	TRBJ2-3	ASSLVMQGEDTQY
TRBV4-3	once	TRBJ2-5	ASSQTGTVQETQY
TRBV19	.	TRBJ1-1	ASSIALAALEAF
TRBV9	.	TRBJ2-4	ASSPEGKDKNIQY
TRBV5-5	.	TRBJ2-1	ASSSGTSGYNEQF
TRBV15	.	TRBJ2-3	ATSSRTGGDTQY
TRBV27	.	TRBJ1-2	ASSSTGNIGGYT
TRBV6-6	.	TRBJ1-2	ASSYSPTLANYGYT
TRBV6-2/TRBV6-3	.	TRBJ2-5	ASSPTSGVGETQY